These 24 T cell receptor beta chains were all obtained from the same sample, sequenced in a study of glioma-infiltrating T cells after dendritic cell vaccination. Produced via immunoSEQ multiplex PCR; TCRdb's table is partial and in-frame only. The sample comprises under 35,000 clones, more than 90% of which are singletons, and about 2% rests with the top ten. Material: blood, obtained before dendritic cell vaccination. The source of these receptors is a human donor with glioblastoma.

Here the CDR3 reads CASRKGQSYGYTF. The CDR3 nucleotides are TGTGCCAGCCGCAAGGGACAGAGCTATGGCTACACCTTC. The chain is built from TRBV6-5 and TRBJ1-2, with 7 bases lining up with TRBD1. The length of the CDR3 is 13 residues. V dropped 8 bases and J dropped 4; count of bases not matched to a gene: 7. CDR1 and CDR2 (germline): MNHEY, SVGAGI.

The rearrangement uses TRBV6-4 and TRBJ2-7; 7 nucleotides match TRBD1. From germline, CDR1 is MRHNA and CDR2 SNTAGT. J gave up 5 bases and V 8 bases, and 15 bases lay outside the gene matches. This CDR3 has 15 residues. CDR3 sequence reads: CASQGVQGRRNEQYF. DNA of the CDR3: TGTGCCAGCCAGGGGGTACAGGGAAGGAGGAACGAGCAGTACTTC.

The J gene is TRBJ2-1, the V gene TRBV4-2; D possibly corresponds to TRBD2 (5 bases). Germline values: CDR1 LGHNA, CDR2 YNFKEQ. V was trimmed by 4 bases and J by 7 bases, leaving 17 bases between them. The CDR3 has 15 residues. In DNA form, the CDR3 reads TGTGCCAGCAGCCCTAGCCCAGGCCTAGTGAATGAGCAGTTCTTC. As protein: CASSPSPGLVNEQFF.

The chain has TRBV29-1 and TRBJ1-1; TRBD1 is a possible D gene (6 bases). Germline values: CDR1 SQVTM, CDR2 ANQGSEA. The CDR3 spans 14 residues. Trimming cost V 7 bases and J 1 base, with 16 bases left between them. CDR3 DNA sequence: TGCAGCGCCCTACCGGCACAGGGGAACACTGAAGCTTTCTTT. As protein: CSALPAQGNTEAFF.

The CDR3 nucleotides are TGTGCCAGCAGTGACCAGGGACAGGGCTTTTACTATGGCTACACCTTC. Its translation: CASSDQGQGFYYGYTF. The chain uses TRBV6-1 and TRBJ1-2; 9 bases fit TRBD1. The V gene end was trimmed by 3 bases and the J gene end by 3 bases; junction bases not matched to a gene: 8. The CDR3 covers 16 residues. Per germline, CDR1 MNHNS and CDR2 SASEGT.

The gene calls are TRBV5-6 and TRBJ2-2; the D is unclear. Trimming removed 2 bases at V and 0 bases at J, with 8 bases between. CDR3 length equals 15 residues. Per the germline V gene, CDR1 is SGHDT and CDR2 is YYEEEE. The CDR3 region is CASSFYTANTGELFF. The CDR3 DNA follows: TGTGCCAGCAGCTTTTACACAGCGAACACCGGGGAGCTGTTTTTT.

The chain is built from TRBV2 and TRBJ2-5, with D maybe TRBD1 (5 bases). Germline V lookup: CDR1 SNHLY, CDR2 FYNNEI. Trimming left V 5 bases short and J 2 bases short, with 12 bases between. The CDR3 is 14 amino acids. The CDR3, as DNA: TGTGCCAGCAGTCTACACCAGGGACAAGAGACCCAGTACTTC. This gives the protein CASSLHQGQETQYF.

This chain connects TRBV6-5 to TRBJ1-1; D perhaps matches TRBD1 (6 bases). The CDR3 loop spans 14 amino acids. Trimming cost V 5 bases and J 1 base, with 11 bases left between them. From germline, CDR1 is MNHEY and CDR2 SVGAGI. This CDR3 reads CASSVQGRNTEAFF. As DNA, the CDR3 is TGTGCCAGCAGTGTACAGGGACGGAACACTGAAGCTTTCTTT.

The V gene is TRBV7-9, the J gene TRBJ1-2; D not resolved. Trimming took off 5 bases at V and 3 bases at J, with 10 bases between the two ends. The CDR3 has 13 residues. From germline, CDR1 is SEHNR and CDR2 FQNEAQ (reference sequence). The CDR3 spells CASSPSGDYGYTF. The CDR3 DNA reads TGTGCCAGCAGCCCAAGCGGGGACTATGGCTACACCTTC.

CDR3 protein: CASSRTSGGGDTQYF. The CDR3, as DNA: TGTGCCAGCAGTCGGACTAGCGGGGGAGGAGATACGCAGTATTTT. The chain has TRBV6-4 and TRBJ2-3; 13 bases align to TRBD2. From germline, CDR1 is MRHNA and CDR2 SNTAGT. Trimming took 5 bases from V and 5 from J; bases not matched to a gene: 4. This CDR3 is 15 amino acids long.

Here the CDR3 reads CASSKQGDNTEAFF. CDR3 nucleotides: TGCGCCAGCAGCAAACAGGGAGATAACACTGAAGCTTTCTTT. The rearrangement joins TRBV4-1 to TRBJ1-1; tentative D call: TRBD1 (6 bases). Germline CDR1 is MGHRA and CDR2 is YSYEKL. V lost 5 bases to trimming and J lost 2 bases, with 12 bases between them. The CDR3 is 14 amino acids.

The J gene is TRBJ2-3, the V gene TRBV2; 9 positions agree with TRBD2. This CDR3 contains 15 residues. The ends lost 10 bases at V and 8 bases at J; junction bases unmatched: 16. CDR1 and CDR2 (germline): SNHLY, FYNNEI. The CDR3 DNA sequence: TGTGCCACTAAAACCGGGACTAGCTCAATAGGTACGCAGTATTTT. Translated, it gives CATKTGTSSIGTQYF.

CDR3 region: CASSPTTGPQYTF. CDR3 sequence (DNA): TGTGCCAGCAGCCCAACGACAGGGCCCCAGTACACCTTC. The chain links TRBV7-9 to TRBJ1-2; the match to TRBD1 covers 7 bases. The CDR3 contains 13 residues. In germline, CDR1 is SEHNR, CDR2 FQNEAQ (reference sequence). After removal of 5 bases from V and 11 bases from J, the junction contained 11 bases not matched to a gene.

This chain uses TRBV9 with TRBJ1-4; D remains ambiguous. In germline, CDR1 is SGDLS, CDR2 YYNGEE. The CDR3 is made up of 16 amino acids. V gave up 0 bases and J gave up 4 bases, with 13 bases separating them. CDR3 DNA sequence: TGTGCCAGCAGCGTAGGAACCCACGGGGTTAATGAAAAACTGTTTTTT. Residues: CASSVGTHGVNEKLFF. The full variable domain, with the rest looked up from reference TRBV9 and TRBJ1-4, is DSGVTQTPKHLITATGQRVTLRCSPRSGDLSVYWYQQSLDQGLQFLIQYYNGEERAKGNILERFSAQQFPDLHSELNLSSLELGDSALYFCASSVGTHGVNEKLFFGSGTQLSVL.

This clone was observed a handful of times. CDR3: CASRNGGRDTEAFF. The CDR3 nucleotides read TGTGCCAGCAGAAATGGGGGGAGGGACACTGAAGCTTTCTTT. This rearrangement joins TRBV27 to TRBJ1-1, with D possibly matching TRBD1 (5 bases). V lost 6 bases and J lost 3, with 14 bases in between. CDR1 and CDR2 from the germline V gene are MNHEY and SMNVEV (reference sequence). The CDR3 consists of 14 residues.

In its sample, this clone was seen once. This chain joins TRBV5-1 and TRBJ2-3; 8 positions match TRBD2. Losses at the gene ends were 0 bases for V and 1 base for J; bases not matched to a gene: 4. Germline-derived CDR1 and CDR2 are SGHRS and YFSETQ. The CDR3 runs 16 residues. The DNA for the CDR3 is TGCGCCAGCAGCTTGGCCCCAGCGGGAGGCACAGATACGCAGTATTTT. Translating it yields CASSLAPAGGTDTQYF.

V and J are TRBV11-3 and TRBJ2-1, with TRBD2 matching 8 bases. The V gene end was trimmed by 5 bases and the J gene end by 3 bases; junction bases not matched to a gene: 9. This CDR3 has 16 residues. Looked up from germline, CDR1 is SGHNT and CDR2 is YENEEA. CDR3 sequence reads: CASSPDRTSSYNEQFF. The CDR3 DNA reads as TGTGCCAGCAGCCCAGACAGGACTAGCAGCTACAATGAGCAGTTCTTC. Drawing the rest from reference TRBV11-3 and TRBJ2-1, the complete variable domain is EAGVVQSPRYKIIEKKQPVAFWCNPISGHNTLYWYLQNLGQGPELLIRYENEEAVDDSQLPKDRFSAERLKGVDSTLKIQPAELGDSAVYLCASSPDRTSSYNEQFFGPGTRLTVL.

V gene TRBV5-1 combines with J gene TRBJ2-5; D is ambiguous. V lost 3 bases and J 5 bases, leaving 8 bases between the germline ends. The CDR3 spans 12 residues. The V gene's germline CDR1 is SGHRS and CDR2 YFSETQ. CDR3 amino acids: CASSWVGETQYF. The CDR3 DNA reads TGCGCCAGCAGCTGGGTCGGGGAGACCCAGTACTTC. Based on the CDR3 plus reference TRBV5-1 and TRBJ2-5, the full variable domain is KAGVTQTPRYLIKTRGQQVTLSCSPISGHRSVSWYQQTPGQGLQFLFEYFSETQRNKGNFPGRFSGRQFSNSRSEMNVSTLELGDSALYLCASSWVGETQYFGPGTRLLVL.

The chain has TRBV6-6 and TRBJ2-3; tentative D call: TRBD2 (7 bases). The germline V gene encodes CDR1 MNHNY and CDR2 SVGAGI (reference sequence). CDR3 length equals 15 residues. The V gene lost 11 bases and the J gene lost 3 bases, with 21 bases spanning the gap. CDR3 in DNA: TGTGCCTCCCGGCCAAGGGGGGGGCTGACAGATACGCAGTATTTT. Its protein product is CASRPRGGLTDTQYF.

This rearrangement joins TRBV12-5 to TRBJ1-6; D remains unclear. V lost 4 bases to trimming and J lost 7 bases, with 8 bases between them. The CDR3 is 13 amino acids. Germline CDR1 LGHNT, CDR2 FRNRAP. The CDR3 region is CASGSLMNSPLHF. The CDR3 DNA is TGTGCTAGTGGTTCCTTAATGAATTCACCCCTCCACTTT.

CDR3 residues: CASSAGLAGGRVETQYF. Written as DNA, the CDR3 is TGCGCCAGCAGCGCGGGACTAGCGGGGGGCCGGGTGGAGACCCAGTACTTC. The chain is built from TRBV5-1 and TRBJ2-5, with 15 bases aligning to TRBD2. The germline V gene has CDR1 SGHRS and CDR2 YFSETQ. The CDR3 has 17 residues. J was trimmed by 5 bases and V by 4 bases; bases with no gene match: 9. The variable domain in full, completed from reference TRBV5-1 and TRBJ2-5, reads KAGVTQTPRYLIKTRGQQVTLSCSPISGHRSVSWYQQTPGQGLQFLFEYFSETQRNKGNFPGRFSGRQFSNSRSEMNVSTLELGDSALYLCASSAGLAGGRVETQYFGPGTRLLVL.

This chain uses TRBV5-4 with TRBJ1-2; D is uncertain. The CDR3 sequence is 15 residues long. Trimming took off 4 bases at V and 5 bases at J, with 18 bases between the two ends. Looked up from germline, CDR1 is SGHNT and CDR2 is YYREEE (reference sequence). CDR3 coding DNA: TGTGCCAGCAGCCTTGTGGAGGGATCTAGATATGGCTACACCTTC. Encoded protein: CASSLVEGSRYGYTF.

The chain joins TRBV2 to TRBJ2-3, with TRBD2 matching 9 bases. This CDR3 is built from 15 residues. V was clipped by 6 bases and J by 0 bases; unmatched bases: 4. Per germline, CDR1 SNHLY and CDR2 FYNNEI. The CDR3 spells CASSLAGLSTDTQYF. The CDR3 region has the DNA TGTGCCAGCAGCCTAGCGGGACTTAGCACAGATACGCAGTATTTT.

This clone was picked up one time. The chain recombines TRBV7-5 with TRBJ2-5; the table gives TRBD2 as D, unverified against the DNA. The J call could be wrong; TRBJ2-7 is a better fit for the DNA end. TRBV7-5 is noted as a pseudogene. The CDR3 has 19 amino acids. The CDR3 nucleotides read TGTGCCAGAAGCACCCAACCTCTAGCGGGGGGCCGAAGCTCCTACGAGCAGTACTTC. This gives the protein CARSTQPLAGGRSSYEQYF.